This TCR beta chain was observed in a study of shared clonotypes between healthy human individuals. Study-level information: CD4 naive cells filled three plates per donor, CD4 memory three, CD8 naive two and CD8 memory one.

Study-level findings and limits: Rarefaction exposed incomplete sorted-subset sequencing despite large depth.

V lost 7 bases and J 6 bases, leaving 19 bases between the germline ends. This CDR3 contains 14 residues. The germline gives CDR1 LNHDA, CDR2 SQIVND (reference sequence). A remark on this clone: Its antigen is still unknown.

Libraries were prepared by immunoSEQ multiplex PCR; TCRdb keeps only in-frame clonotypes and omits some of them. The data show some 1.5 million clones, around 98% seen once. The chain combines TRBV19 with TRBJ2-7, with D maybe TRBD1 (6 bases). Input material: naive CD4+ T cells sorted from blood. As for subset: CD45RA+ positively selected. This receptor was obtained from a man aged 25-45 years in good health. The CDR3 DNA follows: TGTGCCAGTAACCCCAGGGGCCGCTGGGTCGAGCAGTACTTC. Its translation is CASNPRGRWVEQYF. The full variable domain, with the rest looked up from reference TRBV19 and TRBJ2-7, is DGGITQSPKYLFRKEGQNVTLSCEQNLNHDAMYWYRQDPGQGLRLIYYSQIVNDFQKGDIAEGYSVSREKKESFPLTVTSAQKNPTAFYLCASNPRGRWVEQYFGPGTRLTVT.